This T cell receptor (beta chain) was identified in a study of T cells after yellow fever vaccination. A single record per CDR3 protein comes from TCRdb applying MiXCR to the 5' RACE reads. Altogether roughly 330,000 distinct CDR3 sequences are present, roughly 6.8% being singletons, with the ten largest covering 18%. V lost 3 bases to trimming and J lost 4 bases, with 12 bases between them. Germline V gives CDR1 LGHNA, CDR2 YSLEER. This CDR3 spans 14 amino acids. Concerning this clonotype: Its antigen is not known.

Regarding the study as a whole: Clonotypes appearing in both CD4 and CD8 compartments existed, and their share was small.

The V call is TRBV4-3, the J call TRBJ1-2; tentatively, D is TRBD1 (6 bases). The starting material was PBMCs, obtained 35 to 50 days after the first yellow fever vaccination. This receptor was obtained from a man aged 18 to 29 who received the YFV17D yellow fever vaccine. CDR3 DNA sequence: TGCGCCAGCAGCCATAACAGGGAGGCCTATGGCTACACCTTC. Its translation: CASSHNREAYGYTF.